This T cell receptor (beta chain) was observed in a study of blood T cell repertoires in COVID-19 (dated by TCRdb to the early 2020s). With regard to the full study: Collaborator samples came from the United States, Italy and Spain and covered acute and convalescent phases of COVID-19. The prospective study material was composed of cDNA or gDNA derived from T cells, B-cell-depleted T cells, or PBMCs. The dataset comprised deeply sampled blood TCRbeta repertoires from subjects exposed to, actively infected with, or recovered from COVID-19. The repertoires were made available in a free public database intended to serve as a resource for research on the immune response to SARS-CoV-2. Samples came from the ongoing ImmuneRACE study (first 160 participants) plus 1,254 subjects from 6 global collaborators. A de-identified subject ID, COVID-19 status, age in years and sex were almost always included in the sample metadata. Where available, HLA class I and class II types were obtained from metadata supplied by the sample provider rather than from assay-based typing. Results the study describes overall, beyond this receptor: The amount of clinical and demographic metadata varied by source and participant and was provided uncurated.

Whole blood was collected in K2EDTA tubes by collaborating institutions according to the institutions' own protocols. Collaborator samples were shipped for TCRbeta analysis as frozen whole blood, isolated PBMCs, or DNA extracted from either sample type. V sheds 7 bases and J sheds 0 bases, leaving 18 bases between their ends. CDR1 and CDR2 (ENHRY, SYGVKD) derive from the germline V gene. The CDR3 runs 16 amino acids, cysteine and phenylalanine included. The only DNA kept is the CDR3, 48 bases in frame from the first base. As for this clone: Its recognized antigen is unknown. It has no much larger one-base neighbor in the sample; base qualities were not kept.

The immunoSEQ Assay, a bias-controlled multiplex PCR, was used to amplify TCRbeta CDR3 regions from genomic DNA. Per the original workflow: The number of nucleated cells in each sample was estimated by amplification of reference gene primers within the assay. To quantify the absolute abundance of each unique TCRbeta CDR3 rearrangement, sequence reads were collapsed and filtered. For each sample, productive Simpson clonality was calculated as the square root of Simpson's diversity index over productive rearrangements. TCRdb holds this immuneACCESS table with in-frame rearrangements only. Some clones are missing; in checked studies, unresolved V genes explain under half, and the rest has no known cause. The V and J calls and clone size come from that table; D and trimming were worked out from the DNA. The sample table holds 85,000 to 120,000 clones, of which about 85% were seen once. In total, the top ten clones hold 2% of the sample.

Sequencing input: peripheral blood. Here the chain combines TRBV10-3 and TRBJ1-2; TRBD1 is a possible D gene, resting on 5 matching bases. This receptor was obtained from a man between 45 and 60 years old with active COVID-19. At the DNA level, the sequence is TGTGCCATCACGGCCTCAACAGGCTCAGCTAACTATGGCTACACCTTC. Its protein product is CAITASTGSANYGYTF.